This T cell receptor (beta chain) originates from a study of blood T cell repertoires in COVID-19 (dated by TCRdb to 2020 to 2022). With respect to the entire study: The collaborator samples originated in the United States, Italy and Spain and spanned the acute and convalescent phases of COVID-19. The prospective study material was composed of cDNA or gDNA derived from T cells, B-cell-depleted T cells, or PBMCs. Deeply sampled blood TCRbeta repertoires from subjects exposed to, actively infected with, or recovered from COVID-19 were included in the dataset. A freely available public database, intended as a resource for researchers studying the immune response to SARS-CoV-2, is where the repertoires were released. The samples were drawn from two sources: the first 160 participants of the ongoing ImmuneRACE study, and approximately 1,300 subjects contributed by 6 global collaborators. Sample metadata almost always included a de-identified subject ID, COVID-19 status, age in years and sex. HLA class I and class II types, where available, came from metadata supplied by the sample provider rather than from assay-based typing. Overall results and qualifications from the work: The amount of clinical and demographic metadata varied by source and participant and was provided uncurated.

Whole blood was collected in K2EDTA tubes by collaborating institutions according to the institutions' own protocols. For TCRbeta analysis, collaborators shipped samples as frozen whole blood, isolated PBMCs, or DNA extracted from either of those sample types. TCRbeta CDR3 regions were amplified from genomic DNA by means of the immunoSEQ Assay, a bias-controlled multiplex PCR. For the original study's pipeline: The number of nucleated cells in each sample was estimated by amplification of reference gene primers within the assay. To quantify the absolute abundance of each unique TCRbeta CDR3 rearrangement, sequence reads were collapsed and filtered. For each sample, productive Simpson clonality was calculated by taking the square root of Simpson's diversity index across productive rearrangements. Drawn from immuneACCESS, this table holds only the in-frame rearrangements with V and J called that TCRdb kept. Clones are partly lost; checked studies trace under half to an unresolved V gene and leave the rest unexplained. The V and J calls and clone size were taken over from that table, and D and trimming were inferred from the DNA. In all, the sample holds 40,000 or so clones, and around 81% of those were seen once. The ten largest clones take up 4.8% of the sample.

Comment on this clone: No antigen is known for it. The input lacks base qualities; no much larger clone sits a single base away.

This clonotype was obtained from a man aged 50 to 59 with active COVID-19. The specimen was peripheral blood.

The nucleotide sequence reads TGTGCCAGCAGCGCCGGGGGGAGCACTGAAGCTTTCTTT. This yields the protein CASSAGGSTEAFF. The chain was built from TRBV7-9 and TRBJ1-1, and possibly TRBD1, on 5 matching bases. V is cut by 5 bases and J by 4 bases, and the space between the germline ends is 11 bases. The CDR3 covers 13 residues, taking in both the cysteine and the phenylalanine. Only CDR3 DNA remains: 39 bases, in frame from the first base. Looking up the germline V gene (reference sequence) yields CDR1 SEHNR and CDR2 FQNEAQ.